This TCR beta chain was found in a study of beta chain features in type 1 diabetes. Study-wide results and caveats: The naive, central memory and Treg TCRB repertoires looked more alike in patients than they did in healthy donors. Shorter templates may be favored by PCR, equally so in patients and controls.

Isolated RNA was reverse transcribed in full, so expressed TCRB transcripts were sequenced. The protocol was immunoSEQ multiplex PCR, while the TCRdb copy is restricted to in-frame clones and leaves out a portion. Of a few hundred thousand clones listed, approximately 15% are singletons. In germline, CDR1 is SQVTM, CDR2 ANQGSEA. J lost 4 bases, V lost 7 bases, and 2 bases had no gene match. There are 11 residues in the CDR3. This clone was counted only a few times. The antigen remains undetermined. The same CDR3 is also encoded by other DNA sequences in this sample. By way of CD45RO/CCR7/CD25/CD127/CD95/CD27, the CD4+ regulatory, stem cell-like memory, central memory and naive cells were sorted.

The chain has TRBV29-1 and TRBJ1-2; 8 bases are a match to TRBD1. Sequencing was done on a sample of naive CD4+ T cells from blood. This receptor was obtained from a man aged 25 to 40 in good health. The CDR3 nucleotides are TGCAGCGCGGGGACAGGCTATGGCTACACCTTC. It is translated as CSAGTGYGYTF.